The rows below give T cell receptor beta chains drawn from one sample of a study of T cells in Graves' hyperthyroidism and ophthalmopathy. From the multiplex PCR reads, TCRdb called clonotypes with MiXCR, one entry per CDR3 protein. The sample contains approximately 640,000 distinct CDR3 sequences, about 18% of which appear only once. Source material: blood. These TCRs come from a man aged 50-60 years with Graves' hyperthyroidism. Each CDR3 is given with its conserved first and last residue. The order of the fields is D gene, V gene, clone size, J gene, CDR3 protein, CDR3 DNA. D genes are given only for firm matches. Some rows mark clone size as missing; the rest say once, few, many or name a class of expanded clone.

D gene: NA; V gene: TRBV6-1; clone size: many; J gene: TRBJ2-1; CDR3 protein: CASSERRDNEQFF; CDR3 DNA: TGTGCCAGCAGTGAAAGGAGGGACAATGAGCAGTTCTTC
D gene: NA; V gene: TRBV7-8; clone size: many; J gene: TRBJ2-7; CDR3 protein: CASSLSAQGGYEQYF; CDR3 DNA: TGTGCCAGCAGCTTATCCGCACAGGGAGGCTACGAGCAGTACTTC
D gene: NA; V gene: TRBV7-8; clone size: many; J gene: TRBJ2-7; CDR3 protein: CASSLAGLRVPYEQYF; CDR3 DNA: TGTGCCAGCAGCTTGGCCGGTCTTAGGGTCCCCTACGAGCAGTACTTC
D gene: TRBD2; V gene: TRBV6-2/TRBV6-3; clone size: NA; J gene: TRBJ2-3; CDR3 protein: CASRLGTSALRSTDTQYF; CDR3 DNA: TGTGCCAGCAGACTTGGGACTAGCGCCCTAAGGAGCACAGATACGCAGTATTTT
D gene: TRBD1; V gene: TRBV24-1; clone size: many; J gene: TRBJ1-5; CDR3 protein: CATSDAGTGGYQPQHF; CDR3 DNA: TGTGCCACCAGTGATGCCGGGACAGGGGGCTATCAGCCCCAGCATTTT
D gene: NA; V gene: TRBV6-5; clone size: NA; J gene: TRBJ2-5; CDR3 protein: CASSYEGIRETQYF; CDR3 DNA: TGTGCCAGCAGTTACGAGGGGATCCGGGAGACCCAGTACTTC
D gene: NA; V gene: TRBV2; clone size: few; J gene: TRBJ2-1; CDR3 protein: CASSESRGQPDRFF; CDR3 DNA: TGTGCCAGCAGTGAATCGCGCGGACAGCCCGATAGGTTCTTC
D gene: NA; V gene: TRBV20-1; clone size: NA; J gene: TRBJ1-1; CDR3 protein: CSARAGPVNTEAFF; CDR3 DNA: TGCAGTGCTAGAGCAGGGCCGGTGAACACTGAAGCTTTCTTT
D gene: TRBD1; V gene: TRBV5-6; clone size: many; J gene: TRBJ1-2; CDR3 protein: CASSLIIRGNYGYTF; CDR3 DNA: TGTGCCAGCAGCTTGATCATCAGGGGGAACTATGGCTACACCTTC
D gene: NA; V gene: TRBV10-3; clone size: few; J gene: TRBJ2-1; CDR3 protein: CAISVGGSENEQFF; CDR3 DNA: TGTGCCATCAGTGTGGGGGGTAGCGAGAATGAGCAGTTCTTC
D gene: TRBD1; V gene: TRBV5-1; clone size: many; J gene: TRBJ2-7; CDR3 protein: CASSWPGQGYEQYF; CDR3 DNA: TGCGCCAGCAGCTGGCCGGGACAGGGGTACGAGCAGTACTTC
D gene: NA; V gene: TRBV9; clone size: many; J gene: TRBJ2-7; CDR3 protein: CASSADLSGEQYF; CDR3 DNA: TGTGCCAGCAGCGCTGACCTTAGCGGCGAGCAGTACTTC
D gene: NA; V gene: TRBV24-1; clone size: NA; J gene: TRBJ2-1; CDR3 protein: CATSDFASDSYNEQFF; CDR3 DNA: TGTGCCACCAGTGATTTCGCTAGCGACTCCTACAATGAGCAGTTCTTC
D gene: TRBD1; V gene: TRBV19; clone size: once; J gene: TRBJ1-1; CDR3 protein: CASSIRQGVPSNTEAFF; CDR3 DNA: TGTGCCAGTAGTATTCGGCAGGGGGTCCCTTCGAACACTGAAGCTTTCTTT
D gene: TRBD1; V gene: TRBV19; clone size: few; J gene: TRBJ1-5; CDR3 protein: CASSRDSINQPQHF; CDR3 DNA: TGTGCCAGTAGCCGGGACAGCATCAATCAGCCCCAGCATTTT
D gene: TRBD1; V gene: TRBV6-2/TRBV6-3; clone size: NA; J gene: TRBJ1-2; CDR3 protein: CASSYPLTRGLVDYGYTF; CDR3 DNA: TGTGCCAGCAGTTACCCTCTCACCAGGGGGCTAGTCGACTATGGCTACACCTTC
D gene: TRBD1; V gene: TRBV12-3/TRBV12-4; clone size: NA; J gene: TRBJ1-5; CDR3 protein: CASSPTGYNQPQHF; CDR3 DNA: TGTGCCAGCAGTCCGACAGGGTACAATCAGCCCCAGCATTTT
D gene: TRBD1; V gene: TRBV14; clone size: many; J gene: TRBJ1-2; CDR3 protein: CASSQAHRGEVYGYTF; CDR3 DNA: TGTGCCAGCAGCCAAGCCCACAGGGGGGAAGTCTATGGCTACACCTTC
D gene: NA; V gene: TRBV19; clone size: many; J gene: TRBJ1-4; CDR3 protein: CASSLTGSDEKLFF; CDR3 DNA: TGTGCCAGTAGTCTTACGGGGTCGGATGAAAAACTGTTTTTT
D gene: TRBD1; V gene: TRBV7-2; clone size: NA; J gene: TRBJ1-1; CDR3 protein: CASSPGGRGRQTEAFF; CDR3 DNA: TGTGCCAGCAGCCCGGGGGGCAGGGGGCGGCAAACTGAAGCTTTCTTT
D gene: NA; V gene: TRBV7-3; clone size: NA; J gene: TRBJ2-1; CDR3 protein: CASSLGSVNEQFF; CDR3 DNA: TGTGCCAGCAGCTTGGGGTCTGTCAATGAGCAGTTCTTC
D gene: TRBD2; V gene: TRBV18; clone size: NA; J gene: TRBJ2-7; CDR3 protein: CASSGSGSSYEQYF; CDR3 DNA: TGTGCCAGCTCCGGGAGCGGGAGCTCCTACGAGCAGTACTTC
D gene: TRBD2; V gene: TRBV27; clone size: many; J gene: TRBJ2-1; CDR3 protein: CASRKRTSGADEQFF; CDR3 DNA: TGTGCCAGCAGAAAGAGGACTAGCGGGGCGGATGAGCAGTTCTTC
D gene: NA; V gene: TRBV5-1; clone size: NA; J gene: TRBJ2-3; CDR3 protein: CASSIGTDGDTQYF; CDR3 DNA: TGCGCCAGCAGCATTGGGACTGATGGAGATACGCAGTATTTT
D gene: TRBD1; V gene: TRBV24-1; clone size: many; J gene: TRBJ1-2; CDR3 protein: CATSDQGQDNYGYTF; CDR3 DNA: TGTGCCACCAGTGACCAGGGACAGGATAACTATGGCTACACCTTC
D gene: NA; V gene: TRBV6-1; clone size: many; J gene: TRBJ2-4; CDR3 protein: CASSDKPNIQYF; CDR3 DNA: TGTGCCAGCAGTGATAAACCAAACATTCAGTACTTC
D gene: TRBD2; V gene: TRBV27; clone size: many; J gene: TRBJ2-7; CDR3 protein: CASSLGTLSGSPYEQYF; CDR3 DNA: TGTGCCAGCAGTTTGGGAACTTTGAGCGGGAGTCCCTACGAGCAGTACTTC